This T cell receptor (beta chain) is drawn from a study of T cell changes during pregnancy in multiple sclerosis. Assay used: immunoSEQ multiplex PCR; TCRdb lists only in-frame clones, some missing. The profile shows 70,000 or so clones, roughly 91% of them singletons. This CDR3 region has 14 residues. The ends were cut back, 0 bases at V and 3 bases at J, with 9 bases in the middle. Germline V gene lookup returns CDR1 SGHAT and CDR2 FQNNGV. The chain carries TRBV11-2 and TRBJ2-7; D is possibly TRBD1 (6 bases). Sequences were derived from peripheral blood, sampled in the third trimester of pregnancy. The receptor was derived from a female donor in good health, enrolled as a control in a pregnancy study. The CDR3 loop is CASSLEQGHYEQYF. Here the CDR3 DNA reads TGTGCCAGCAGCTTAGAACAGGGTCACTACGAGCAGTACTTC.